Presented here are 25 T cell receptor beta chains from one specimen sequenced in a study of T cell responses to AZD1222 COVID-19 vaccine. TCRdb's copy holds only in-frame clones and misses some; the assay was immunoSEQ multiplex PCR. The profile shows approximately 100,000 clones, around 84% of them singletons. The specimen comprised peripheral blood, sampled on day 0 of AZD1222 vaccination. The receptors come from an adult in good health.

The rearrangement links TRBV20-1 to TRBJ2-7; D ambiguous. Germline-derived CDR1 and CDR2 are DFQATT and SNEGSKA (reference sequence). V shed 3 bases and J shed 4 bases, with 10 bases lying between them. The CDR3 runs 12 residues. DNA for the CDR3: TGCAGTGCTAGTCCGGGTGGGTACGAGCAGTACTTC. It specifies CSASPGGYEQYF.

This chain uses TRBV7-2 with TRBJ1-2, with 7 bases lining up with TRBD1. The CDR3 covers 14 residues. V was clipped by 3 bases and J by 4 bases; unmatched bases: 5. Per germline, CDR1 SGHTA and CDR2 FQGNSA. CDR3 loop: CASSFDRAAYGYTF. The CDR3, as DNA: TGTGCCAGCAGCTTTGACAGGGCTGCCTATGGCTACACCTTC.

The gene calls are TRBV7-9 and TRBJ1-2, with a tentative D call TRBD1 (5 bases). CDR3 length: 14 amino acids. CDR1 is SEHNR and CDR2 is FQNEAQ in the germline V gene (reference sequence). Trimming removed 6 bases at V and 7 bases at J, with 18 bases between. The CDR3 is CASSQTQGWSGYTF. The CDR3 DNA follows: TGTGCCAGCAGTCAGACCCAGGGCTGGAGTGGCTACACCTTC.

V and J are TRBV25-1 and TRBJ2-1; D might be TRBD1 (6 bases). The CDR3 runs to 16 residues. From germline, CDR1 is MGHDK and CDR2 SYGVNS. The V end was cut by 6 bases, the J end by 8 bases, with 23 bases between. CDR3 DNA sequence: TGTGCCAGCAGAGGACTCGGAACAGGGAGCAGGGATGAGCAGTTCTTC. This sequence encodes CASRGLGTGSRDEQFF.

The genes are TRBV7-8 and TRBJ1-5, with TRBD1 matching 7 bases. The CDR3 has 17 residues. CDR1 is SGHVS and CDR2 is FQNEAQ in the germline V gene. Losses at the gene ends were 0 bases for V and 5 bases for J; bases not matched to a gene: 10. The CDR3 nucleotides read TGTGCCAGCAGCTTAGCGTCCGGGACAGTGGGACATCAGCCCCAGCATTTT. Translation gives CASSLASGTVGHQPQHF.

The J gene is TRBJ1-2, the V gene TRBV3-1 (or the pseudogene TRBV3-2); tentative D call: TRBD1 (6 bases). This CDR3 contains 16 residues. CDR1 LGHDT and CDR2 YNNKEL come from the germline V gene (reference sequence). Trimming cost V 0 bases and J 5 bases, with 16 bases left between them. In DNA, the CDR3 is TGTGCCAGCAGCCAAGATCGGGGGGCAGGGGCGTATGGCTACACCTTC. Encoded protein: CASSQDRGAGAYGYTF.

The V gene is TRBV7-3, the J gene TRBJ2-3, with 14 bases fitting TRBD2. CDR1 is SGHTA, CDR2 FQGTGA, per germline. The CDR3 covers 14 residues. Trimming at V came to 4 bases and at J to 8 bases, leaving 2 bases not matched to a gene. CDR3 DNA: TGTGCCAGCAGCTCGGGGACTAGCGGGAGTACGCAGTATTTT. As protein: CASSSGTSGSTQYF.

J is TRBJ2-6 and V is TRBV5-1; D is uncertain. The CDR3 has 18 residues. V lost 0 bases, J lost 2 bases, and 15 bases lay in between. Germline CDR1 is SGHRS and CDR2 is YFSETQ. The CDR3 nucleotides are TGCGCCAGCAGCTTGGATCCGGATCTATGGGCTGGGGCCAACGTCCTGACTTTC. It is translated as CASSLDPDLWAGANVLTF.

As regards this clone: One end of the junction is discordant with germline, which a read error may explain. This chain connects TRBV20-1 to TRBJ2-7, with D perhaps TRBD1 (6 bases). This CDR3 has 11 amino acids. CDR1 is DFQATT and CDR2 is SNEGSKA in the germline V gene (reference sequence). DNA of the CDR3: TGCAGTGCCAGAGGGGGATACGAGCAGTACTTC. Translated: CSARGGYEQYF.

This clone has just one count. The chain joins TRBV11-2 to TRBJ1-1, with a possible D match to TRBD1 (5 bases). CDR1 and CDR2 from the germline V gene are SGHAT and FQNNGV. This CDR3 has 14 amino acids. V lost 5 bases and J 4 bases, leaving 14 bases between the germline ends. The CDR3 nucleotides read TGTGCCAGCAGCGCTCGCGGGGCCAGCACTGAAGCTTTCTTT. Encoded protein: CASSARGASTEAFF.

This clone has just a few counts. The rearrangement links TRBV5-1 to TRBJ1-1; the D is unclear. The CDR3 extends over 13 amino acids. Trimming took off 0 bases at V and 3 bases at J, with 6 bases between the two ends. Germline V CDR1 and CDR2: SGHRS, YFSETQ. The CDR3 sequence: CASSLVVDTEAFF. In DNA, the CDR3 is TGCGCCAGCAGCTTGGTCGTGGACACTGAAGCTTTCTTT.

V gene TRBV30 combines with J gene TRBJ2-1; D remains unclear. Germline CDR1 and CDR2: GTSNPN and SVGIG (reference sequence). V dropped 3 bases and J dropped 0 bases, with 12 bases sitting between them. CDR3 size: 15 residues. The CDR3 DNA is TGTGCCTGGAGCTTGTTACGGAGCTCCTACAATGAGCAGTTCTTC. It specifies CAWSLLRSSYNEQFF.

This clone has a single count. CDR3 loop: CSVEAGISENYEQYF. The CDR3 DNA reads TGCAGCGTTGAAGCTGGGATCAGCGAAAACTACGAGCAGTACTTC. J is TRBJ2-7 and V is TRBV29-1; D call uncertain. This CDR3 is 15 amino acids long. Germline CDR1 and CDR2: SQVTM and ANQGSEA. Trimming took 1 base from V and 3 from J, leaving 16 bases between them.

The CDR3 nucleotides read TGTGCCAGCAGTGAAGGGGGAATGCGGGCTTTCTTT. Its translation is CASSEGGMRAFF. The chain recombines TRBV12-3 or TRBV12-4 with TRBJ1-1, with D perhaps matching TRBD1 (6 bases). The CDR3 covers 12 residues. Trimming cost V 5 bases and J 11 bases, with 15 bases left between them.

CDR3 in amino acids: CSASNSLHGNTIYF. CDR3 nucleotide sequence: TGCAGTGCTAGTAACAGCCTCCACGGAAACACCATATATTTT. The rearrangement links TRBV20-1 to TRBJ1-3; no firm D call. The germline gives CDR1 DFQATT, CDR2 SNEGSKA (reference sequence). Trimming took off 3 bases at V and 4 bases at J, with 13 bases between the two ends. CDR3 length: 14 amino acids.

This clone is a singleton in its sample. CDR3 protein: CASSQGTYMNTEAFF. As DNA, the CDR3 is TGTGCCAGCAGCCAAGGGACTTACATGAACACTGAAGCTTTCTTT. V and J are TRBV4-2 and TRBJ1-1; no firm D call. Germline CDR1 LGHNA, CDR2 YNFKEQ. The CDR3 consists of 15 residues. The V gene lost 1 base and the J gene lost 0 bases, with 9 bases spanning the gap.

V is TRBV7-6 and J is TRBJ1-5; D remains unclear. This CDR3 is built from 16 residues. Germline V lookup: CDR1 SGHVS, CDR2 FNYEAQ. V was shortened by 1 base and J by 0 bases, with 10 bases between the two germline ends. CDR3 in amino acids: CASSLDWGYSNQPQHF. CDR3 nucleotide sequence: TGTGCCAGCAGCTTAGATTGGGGATATAGCAATCAGCCCCAGCATTTT.

The chain recombines TRBV28 with TRBJ1-4; possible D gene TRBD1, 5 bases. V lost 5 bases and J 8 bases, leaving 18 bases between the germline ends. CDR3 size: 15 residues. The germline gives CDR1 MDHEN, CDR2 SYDVKM. The CDR3 region is CASSPAWGIGEKLFF. In DNA, the CDR3 is TGTGCCAGCAGTCCCGCCTGGGGGATCGGCGAAAAACTGTTTTTT.

The chain recombines TRBV19 with TRBJ1-2; no definite D call. This CDR3 spans 12 amino acids. The V and J ends lost 0 bases and 5 bases respectively, with 4 bases between them. Germline V CDR1 and CDR2: LNHDA, SQIVND (reference sequence). The CDR3 reads CASSIEWYGYTF. CDR3 coding DNA: TGTGCCAGTAGTATAGAGTGGTATGGCTACACCTTC.

The CDR3 loop reads CASSVGGRDYNEQFF. Written as DNA, the CDR3 is TGTGCCAGCAGCGTAGGTGGGAGAGACTACAATGAGCAGTTCTTC. The rearrangement joins TRBV9 to TRBJ2-1; D is possibly TRBD2 (5 bases). V lost 0 bases and J 3 bases, leaving 10 bases between the germline ends. This CDR3 comprises 15 residues. CDR1 and CDR2 (germline): SGDLS, YYNGEE.

The rearrangement links TRBV5-6 to TRBJ2-3, with a weak D call TRBD1 (7 bases). This CDR3 contains 16 residues. Germline values: CDR1 SGHDT, CDR2 YYEEEE. V was pared by 2 bases and J by 6 bases, with 19 bases between. CDR3 sequence (DNA): TGTGCCAGCAGCTTCGACAGGGCACACCGGGGGGATACGCAGTATTTT. It encodes CASSFDRAHRGDTQYF.

This sequence joins TRBV28 and TRBJ2-7; no reliable D call. This CDR3 is built from 15 residues. Germline loops: CDR1 MDHEN, CDR2 SYDVKM. V gave up 5 bases and J gave up 2 bases, with 16 bases separating them. The CDR3 sequence is CASSTSPNSPYEQYF. In nucleotides, the CDR3 is TGTGCCAGCAGTACTTCCCCCAATTCCCCCTACGAGCAGTACTTC.

This clone was counted ten times or more. This chain joins TRBV18 and TRBJ2-7, with D maybe TRBD1 (5 bases). Trimming stripped 3 bases from V and 5 bases from J, with 11 bases between. The CDR3 is 13 amino acids. CDR1 is KGHSH, CDR2 LQKENI, per germline. The CDR3 sequence is CASSPRASHEQYF. The CDR3 DNA reads as TGTGCCAGCTCACCCAGGGCTTCCCACGAGCAGTACTTC.

J is TRBJ1-1 and V is TRBV7-2; 8 bases are a match to TRBD1. Germline V CDR1 and CDR2: SGHTA, FQGNSA. This CDR3 comprises 14 residues. The J segment lost 5 bases and the V segment lost 4 bases, leaving 6 bases of the junction unmatched. The CDR3 reads CASSSGQGNTEAFF. The CDR3 coding sequence is TGTGCCAGCAGCTCTGGACAGGGTAATACTGAAGCTTTCTTT.

This clone has just a few counts. The chain has TRBV7-3 and TRBJ2-3; 7 nucleotides match TRBD1. Germline lookup yields CDR1 SGHTA and CDR2 FQGTGA. The ends lost 5 bases at V and 2 bases at J; junction bases unmatched: 7. The CDR3 runs to 15 residues. CDR3 in DNA: TGTGCCAGCAGCCCACAGGGGCTGAACACAGATACGCAGTATTTT. This gives the protein CASSPQGLNTDTQYF.